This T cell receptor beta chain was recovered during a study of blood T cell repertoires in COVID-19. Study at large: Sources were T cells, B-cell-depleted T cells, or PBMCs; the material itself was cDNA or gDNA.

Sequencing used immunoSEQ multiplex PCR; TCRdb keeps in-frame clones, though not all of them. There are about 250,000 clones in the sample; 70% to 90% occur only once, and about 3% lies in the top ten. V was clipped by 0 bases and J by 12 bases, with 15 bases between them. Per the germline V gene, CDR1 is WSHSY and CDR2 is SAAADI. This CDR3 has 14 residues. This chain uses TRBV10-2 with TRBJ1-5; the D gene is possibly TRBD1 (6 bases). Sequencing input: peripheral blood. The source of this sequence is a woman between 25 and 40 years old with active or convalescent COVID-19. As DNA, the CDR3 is TGCGCCAGCAGTGAGTCGACTGCTGGGACACGCCAGCATTTT. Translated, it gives CASSESTAGTRQHF.